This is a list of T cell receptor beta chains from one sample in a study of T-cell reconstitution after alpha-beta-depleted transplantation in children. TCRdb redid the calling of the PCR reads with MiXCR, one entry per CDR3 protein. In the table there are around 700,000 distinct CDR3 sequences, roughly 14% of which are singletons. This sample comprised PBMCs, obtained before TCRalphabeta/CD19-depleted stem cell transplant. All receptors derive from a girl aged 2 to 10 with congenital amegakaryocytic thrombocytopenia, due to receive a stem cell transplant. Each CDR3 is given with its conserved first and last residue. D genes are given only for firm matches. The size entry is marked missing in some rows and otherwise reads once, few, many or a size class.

cdr3_aa: CASSLVLGQGNSYEQYF
j_call: TRBJ2-7
d_call: TRBD1
v_call: TRBV7-2
clone_size: many
cdr3_length: 17

cdr3_aa: CASSSPGQGASNYGYTF
j_call: TRBJ1-2
d_call: TRBD1
v_call: TRBV5-1
clone_size: few
cdr3_length: 17

cdr3_aa: CASRVRRDSFQETQYF
j_call: TRBJ2-5
d_call: .
v_call: TRBV28
clone_size: .
cdr3_length: 16

cdr3_aa: CASSLDTGTSAYEQYF
j_call: TRBJ2-7
d_call: TRBD2
v_call: TRBV11-2
clone_size: .
cdr3_length: 16

cdr3_aa: CASSYRGLTYEQYF
j_call: TRBJ2-7
d_call: .
v_call: TRBV6-5
clone_size: .
cdr3_length: 14

cdr3_aa: CASCETNTGELFF
j_call: TRBJ2-2
d_call: .
v_call: TRBV6-1
clone_size: .
cdr3_length: 13

cdr3_aa: CATSDSSLGEQFF
j_call: TRBJ2-1
d_call: .
v_call: TRBV24-1
clone_size: many
cdr3_length: 13

cdr3_aa: CSAQTAAGGPEDYEQYF
j_call: TRBJ2-7
d_call: TRBD2
v_call: TRBV20-1
clone_size: .
cdr3_length: 17

cdr3_aa: CASSLVGPHYGYTF
j_call: TRBJ1-2
d_call: .
v_call: TRBV5-1
clone_size: many
cdr3_length: 14

cdr3_aa: CASSFDFGGKETQYF
j_call: TRBJ2-5
d_call: .
v_call: TRBV12-3/TRBV12-4
clone_size: few
cdr3_length: 15

cdr3_aa: CATTQRVSGNTIYF
j_call: TRBJ1-3
d_call: .
v_call: TRBV15
clone_size: many
cdr3_length: 14

cdr3_aa: CSAIRYSGRHRGNEQFF
j_call: TRBJ2-1
d_call: TRBD2
v_call: TRBV20-1
clone_size: .
cdr3_length: 17

cdr3_aa: CASSELEDSREAFF
j_call: TRBJ1-1
d_call: .
v_call: TRBV2
clone_size: .
cdr3_length: 14

cdr3_aa: CSARASRGNTGELFF
j_call: TRBJ2-2
d_call: .
v_call: TRBV20-1
clone_size: many
cdr3_length: 15

cdr3_aa: CASSSPGRLAGGEQYF
j_call: TRBJ2-7
d_call: TRBD2
v_call: TRBV11-2
clone_size: few
cdr3_length: 16

cdr3_aa: CASKTGTPVDEKIF
j_call: TRBJ2-1
d_call: .
v_call: TRBV19
clone_size: few
cdr3_length: 14

cdr3_aa: CASSLVQRKTQYF
j_call: TRBJ2-5
d_call: .
v_call: TRBV7-2
clone_size: .
cdr3_length: 13

cdr3_aa: CASSLWGFETQYF
j_call: TRBJ2-5
d_call: .
v_call: TRBV5-6
clone_size: many
cdr3_length: 13